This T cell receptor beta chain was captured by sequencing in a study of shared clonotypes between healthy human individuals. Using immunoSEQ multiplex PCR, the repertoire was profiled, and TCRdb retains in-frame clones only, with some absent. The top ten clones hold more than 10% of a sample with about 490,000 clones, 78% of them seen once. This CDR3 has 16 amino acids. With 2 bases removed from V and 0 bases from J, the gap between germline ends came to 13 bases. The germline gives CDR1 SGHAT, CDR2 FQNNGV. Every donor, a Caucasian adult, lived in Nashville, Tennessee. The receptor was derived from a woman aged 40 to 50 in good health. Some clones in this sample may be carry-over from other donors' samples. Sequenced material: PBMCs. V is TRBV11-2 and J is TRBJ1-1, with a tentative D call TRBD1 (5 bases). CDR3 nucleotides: TGTGCCAGCAGCTTATCGTCGGCAGGGATGAACACTGAAGCTTTCTTT. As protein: CASSLSSAGMNTEAFF.